A single sample is the source of the 22 T cell receptor beta chains below, sequenced in a study of control samples from healthy donors and cancer patients. The data were produced by immunoSEQ multiplex PCR, yet TCRdb's version contains in-frame clones alone and is incomplete. Among 99,000 or so clones listed, around 82% were seen once. Source material: blood. The receptors derive from a woman in her fifties or sixties in good health.

V and J are TRBV7-2 and TRBJ1-2; no reliable D call. Germline loops: CDR1 SGHTA, CDR2 FQGNSA. V was clipped by 3 bases and J by 5 bases, with 7 bases between them. CDR3 size: 12 residues. The CDR3 reads CASSFNEYGYTF. DNA for the CDR3: TGTGCCAGCAGCTTTAATGAGTATGGCTACACCTTC. Full variable domain (remainder filled in from reference TRBV7-2 and TRBJ1-2): GAGVSQSPSNKVTEKGKDVELRCDPISGHTALYWYRQSLGQGLEFLIYFQGNSAPDKSGLPSDRFSAERTGGSVSTLTIQRTQQEDSAVYLCASSFNEYGYTFGSGTRLTVV.

CDR3 nucleotides: TGTGCCAGCAGCCGGGGGTCTAGCGGGGGTGTTGGTGAGCAGTTCTTC. The encoded protein is CASSRGSSGGVGEQFF. This rearrangement joins TRBV5-4 to TRBJ2-1, with 10 bases fitting TRBD2. CDR1 is SGHNT, CDR2 YYREEE, per germline (reference sequence). V was pared by 4 bases and J by 9 bases, with 13 bases of the junction left unmatched. This CDR3 comprises 16 residues.

V is TRBV19 and J is TRBJ2-5; D is uncertain. This CDR3 has 13 amino acids. V lost 3 bases to trimming and J lost 5 bases, with 10 bases between them. Germline lookup yields CDR1 LNHDA and CDR2 SQIVND (reference sequence). Here the CDR3 reads CASSMAVPETQYF. In DNA form, the CDR3 reads TGTGCCAGTAGTATGGCAGTTCCGGAGACCCAGTACTTC. Looking up the rest from reference TRBV19 and TRBJ2-5 gives the full variable domain: DGGITQSPKYLFRKEGQNVTLSCEQNLNHDAMYWYRQDPGQGLRLIYYSQIVNDFQKGDIAEGYSVSREKKESFPLTVTSAQKNPTAFYLCASSMAVPETQYFGPGTRLLVL.

V and J are TRBV20-1 and TRBJ1-4; D is unresolved. Between the trimmed V and J ends, which lost 0 bases and 8 bases, there was a span of 4 bases. The CDR3 extends over 11 amino acids. In germline, CDR1 is DFQATT, CDR2 SNEGSKA (reference sequence). CDR3 DNA: TGCAGTGCTAGAGAGGTGGAAAAACTGTTTTTT. Residues: CSAREVEKLFF.

This clone was recorded once. The gene calls are TRBV5-4 and TRBJ1-1; perhaps TRBD1 as D (6 bases). Per germline, CDR1 SGHNT and CDR2 YYREEE (reference sequence). V lost 4 bases and J lost 0, with 10 bases in between. This CDR3 is 14 amino acids long. CDR3 residues: CASSRDNMNTEAFF. DNA of the CDR3: TGTGCCAGCAGCAGGGACAACATGAACACTGAAGCTTTCTTT.

V and J are TRBV2 and TRBJ2-3; 9 nucleotides line up with TRBD1. Germline V gives CDR1 SNHLY, CDR2 FYNNEI. The CDR3 contains 15 residues. V shed 3 bases, J shed 4 bases, and the junction held 5 bases outside the gene matches. The CDR3 sequence is CASSDDRGSADTQYF. The DNA for the CDR3 is TGTGCCAGCAGTGATGACAGGGGGTCGGCAGATACGCAGTATTTT.

CDR3 loop: CATMEGMNTEAFF. In DNA, the CDR3 is TGTGCCACTATGGAAGGAATGAACACTGAAGCTTTCTTT. The V and J genes are TRBV19 and TRBJ1-1; D unresolved. The CDR3 is 13 residues long. V was trimmed by 10 bases and J by 0 bases, leaving 12 bases between them. Germline CDR1 LNHDA, CDR2 SQIVND (reference sequence).

The chain has TRBV4-2 and TRBJ1-2; D not certain. Germline CDR1 and CDR2: LGHNA and YNFKEQ. Between the trimmed V and J ends, which lost 2 bases and 3 bases, there was a span of 10 bases. This CDR3 region has 14 residues. This CDR3 is CASSQSSVDYGYTF. In nucleotides, the CDR3 is TGTGCCAGCAGCCAATCCAGTGTGGACTATGGCTACACCTTC.

The J gene is TRBJ2-5, the V gene TRBV7-9; no clear D gene. Germline CDR1 reads SEHNR; CDR2 reads FQNEAQ (reference sequence). The V end was cut by 2 bases, the J end by 7 bases, with 11 bases between. The CDR3 has 13 residues. The CDR3: CASSLSQAGTQYF. CDR3 nucleotide sequence: TGTGCCAGCAGCTTATCGCAGGCCGGGACCCAGTACTTC.

For the CDR3, the DNA is TGCGCCAGCAGCCAAGATGTTGGGGCCAGGGCTGGAAACACCATATATTTT. Translating it yields CASSQDVGARAGNTIYF. The V and J genes are TRBV4-3 and TRBJ1-3, with D tentatively TRBD1 (5 bases). Trimming took off 0 bases at V and 2 bases at J, with 14 bases between the two ends. The CDR3 covers 17 residues. CDR1 and CDR2 from the germline V gene are LGHNA and YSLEER.

This sequence joins TRBV2 and TRBJ1-5; 9 bases align to TRBD1. CDR1 is SNHLY and CDR2 is FYNNEI in the germline V gene. After removal of 4 bases from V and 6 bases from J, the junction contained 7 bases not matched to a gene. The CDR3 covers 15 residues. CDR3 coding DNA: TGTGCCAGCAGTGTTTCCGGGACAGGGTCTCAGCCCCAGCATTTT. Its protein product is CASSVSGTGSQPQHF.

V usage is TRBV30 and J usage is TRBJ1-2; the D is unclear. Trimming pared 2 bases from V and 4 bases from J, leaving 8 bases between. CDR1 is GTSNPN, CDR2 SVGIG, per germline (reference sequence). The CDR3 contains 12 residues. The CDR3 nucleotides read TGTGCCTGGAGTCAGATCAGCTATGGCTACACCTTC. Its protein is CAWSQISYGYTF.

The rearrangement uses TRBV18 and TRBJ1-2, with no clear D. The CDR3 loop spans 15 amino acids. Between the trimmed V and J ends, which lost 2 bases and 2 bases, there was a span of 12 bases. CDR1 is KGHSH and CDR2 is LQKENI in the germline V gene. The CDR3 spells CASSPEGLVNYGYTF. In DNA, the CDR3 is TGTGCCAGCTCACCAGAGGGTTTAGTAAACTATGGCTACACCTTC.

DNA for the CDR3: TGTGCCAGCAGTTCCACGAGACAGGGGTTCTCCTACGAGCAGTACTTC. It yields the protein CASSSTRQGFSYEQYF. V usage is TRBV28 and J usage is TRBJ2-7; 8 bases map to TRBD1. The CDR3 is 16 amino acids. Trimming took 4 bases from V and 0 from J; bases not matched to a gene: 8. CDR1 and CDR2 from the germline V gene are MDHEN and SYDVKM.

The gene calls are TRBV4-3 and TRBJ1-2; no firm D call. Germline CDR1 reads LGHNA; CDR2 reads YSLEER. The CDR3 runs 13 residues. Deletions cut 0 bases from V and 5 bases from J, with 7 bases between. CDR3 in amino acids: CASSQEAGYGYTF. The DNA for the CDR3 is TGCGCCAGCAGCCAAGAAGCGGGATATGGCTACACCTTC.

The chain uses TRBV7-2 and TRBJ1-4; D is ambiguous. Trimming left V 1 base short and J 7 bases short, with 13 bases between. The CDR3 loop spans 15 amino acids. Germline V gene sequence: CDR1 SGHTA, CDR2 FQGNSA. The CDR3: CASSLEARTFEKLFF. The CDR3, as DNA: TGTGCCAGCAGCTTAGAGGCCCGGACTTTTGAAAAACTGTTTTTT.

The chain couples TRBV19 to TRBJ1-5; maybe TRBD1 (6 bases). The CDR3 runs to 14 residues. Per the germline V gene, CDR1 is LNHDA and CDR2 is SQIVND (reference sequence). V was cut by 3 bases and J by 12 bases, with 18 bases left in between. CDR3 coding DNA: TGTGCCAGTAGTATGAACGCTATAGAGGGGGGCCAGCATTTT. This gives the protein CASSMNAIEGGQHF.

V is TRBV20-1 and J is TRBJ1-6, with 8 nucleotides matching TRBD1. Trimming cost V 3 bases and J 11 bases; bases outside gene matches: 6. Germline lookup yields CDR1 DFQATT and CDR2 SNEGSKA (reference sequence). The CDR3 covers 13 residues. CDR3 in DNA: TGCAGTGCTAGTACGACAGGGGTGGCACCCCTCCACTTT. This codes for CSASTTGVAPLHF.

The chain recombines TRBV29-1 with TRBJ2-1; TRBD1 agrees at 8 bases. From germline, CDR1 is SQVTM and CDR2 ANQGSEA. This CDR3 contains 16 residues. Trimming at V came to 2 bases and at J to 4 bases, leaving 10 bases not matched to a gene. The CDR3 coding sequence is TGCAGCGTTGAAATGATCGGGACAGGAACGTACAATGAGCAGTTCTTC. It specifies CSVEMIGTGTYNEQFF.

This chain connects TRBV30 to TRBJ2-5, with 16 positions matching TRBD2. The ends lost 1 base at V and 2 bases at J; junction bases unmatched: 22. Looked up from germline, CDR1 is GTSNPN and CDR2 is SVGIG (reference sequence). This CDR3 region has 23 residues. CDR3 loop: CAWSGGAESTGLAGGPWQETQYF. The DNA for the CDR3 is TGTGCCTGGAGTGGGGGGGCAGAGAGTACGGGACTAGCGGGAGGGCCCTGGCAAGAGACCCAGTACTTC.

V and J are TRBV2 and TRBJ2-7; D not certain. The germline V gene encodes CDR1 SNHLY and CDR2 FYNNEI. V dropped 8 bases and J dropped 0 bases, with 14 bases sitting between them. The CDR3 is 14 residues long. Here the CDR3 DNA reads TGTGCCAGCGGACGGCGTCTAAGCTCCTACGAGCAGTACTTC. This encodes CASGRRLSSYEQYF.

The genes are TRBV19 and TRBJ1-5, with D possibly TRBD1 on 6 matching bases. V was shortened by 7 bases and J by 6 bases, with 19 bases between the two germline ends. The CDR3 is 15 residues long. The germline CDR1 and CDR2 sequences are LNHDA and SQIVND (reference sequence). The DNA for the CDR3 is TGTGCCAGTACCCGGGACACCGGCCACGGTCAGCCCCAGCATTTT. Translated, it gives CASTRDTGHGQPQHF.